The text below deals with one TCR beta chain. The V end lost 5 bases, the J end lost 8 bases, and 21 bases lay between the germline ends. The CDR3 length is 16 residues. Germline CDR1 reads MDHEN; CDR2 reads SYDVKM. Specified time point: peripheral blood 6 weeks after treatment start. The source of the sample is a study of PD-L1 blockade in urothelial cancer. About the research overall: From 0 to 3 prior chemotherapy regimens had been given to the patients. Blood underwent analysis 3 weeks (second dose) and 6 weeks after treatment began.

Repertoires were generated with immunoSEQ multiplex PCR, while TCRdb's copy carries only in-frame clones and drops some. The sample includes tens of thousands of clones, approximately 90% of them seen just once. This chain links TRBV28 with TRBJ1-4; possible D gene TRBD1, 5 bases. The receptor comes from a woman of 80 years or more with urothelial cancer. The material sequenced was PBMCs, taken around atezolizumab (anti-PD-L1) treatment. The CDR3 here is CASSDPRGGASEKLFF. Written as DNA, the CDR3 is TGTGCCAGCAGTGACCCCCGTGGAGGGGCCAGCGAAAAACTGTTTTTT.